Below, 23 T cell receptor beta chains from the same sample are listed, as sequenced in a study of a mutant IDH1 vaccine in newly diagnosed glioma. Described time point: week 23, last vaccination. The vaccine gave 300 ug of a 20-mer mutant IDH1 peptide subcutaneously per dose. Their antigens are not known. Assay: immunoSEQ multiplex PCR; the TCRdb copy retains only in-frame clones and omits some. This sample has approximately 79,000 clones, with approximately 85% found just once. Material: PBMCs, obtained from a glioma patient whose treatment included an IDH1 peptide vaccine. The receptors were gathered from a woman between 50 and 59 years old with glioma.

The chain joins TRBV9 to TRBJ2-1; a weak D match, TRBD1 (5 bases). Deletions cut 0 bases from V and 12 bases from J, with 16 bases between. The germline CDR1 and CDR2 sequences are SGDLS and YYNGEE. The CDR3 runs 14 residues. CDR3 bases: TGTGCCAGCAGCGTAGCTAAGGGGCAGGATAGGCAGTTCTTC. Residues: CASSVAKGQDRQFF. Drawing the rest from reference TRBV9 and TRBJ2-1, the complete variable domain is DSGVTQTPKHLITATGQRVTLRCSPRSGDLSVYWYQQSLDQGLQFLIQYYNGEERAKGNILERFSAQQFPDLHSELNLSSLELGDSALYFCASSVAKGQDRQFFGPGTRLTVL.

CDR3 region: CASSLTGGEIYEQYF. As DNA, the CDR3 is TGTGCCAGTAGTCTCACAGGGGGCGAGATCTACGAGCAGTACTTC. The chain is built from TRBV19 and TRBJ2-7; 9 bases are a match to TRBD1. From germline, CDR1 is LNHDA and CDR2 SQIVND (reference sequence). Germline trimming cut 5 bases from V and 3 bases from J; bases unmatched to any gene: 8. CDR3 length equals 15 residues.

This clone was observed once. The V and J genes are TRBV7-3 and TRBJ2-1; the match to TRBD2 covers 9 bases. CDR3 length: 16 residues. V lost 5 bases and J lost 7; bases outside the gene matches: 12. Germline V gene data show CDR1 as SGHTA and CDR2 as FQGTGA. The CDR3 nucleotides read TGTGCCAGCAGCCTCATCGGCGGGAGGGCCGGAAATGAGCAGTTCTTC. As protein: CASSLIGGRAGNEQFF. Looking up the rest from reference TRBV7-3 and TRBJ2-1 gives the full variable domain: GAGVSQTPSNKVTEKGKYVELRCDPISGHTALYWYRQSLGQGPEFLIYFQGTGAADDSGLPNDRFFAVRPEGSVSTLKIQRTERGDSAVYLCASSLIGGRAGNEQFFGPGTRLTVL.

Notes on this clone: The sample holds other DNA sequences that translate to the same CDR3. The chain combines TRBV30 with TRBJ1-3; no firm D call. The germline CDR1 and CDR2 sequences are GTSNPN and SVGIG (reference sequence). Trimming left V 3 bases short and J 4 bases short, with 7 bases between. This CDR3 is built from 12 residues. CDR3 in DNA: TGTGCCTGGAGGGAGTCCGGAAACACCATATATTTT. It translates to CAWRESGNTIYF.

This clone was picked up one time. Written as DNA, the CDR3 is TGTGCCAGCTCACCTGGAATGACAGCCTTTAATGAAAAACTGTTTTTT. Residues: CASSPGMTAFNEKLFF. The chain couples TRBV18 to TRBJ1-4, with TRBD1 as a possible D gene (5 bases). CDR1 and CDR2 (germline): KGHSH, LQKENI. V lost 3 bases and J 4 bases, leaving 15 bases between the germline ends. This CDR3 spans 16 amino acids.

The genes are TRBV4-1 and TRBJ2-1; D is unclear. The CDR3 has 19 residues. The V and J ends lost 4 bases and 5 bases respectively, with 27 bases between them. Germline CDR1 reads MGHRA; CDR2 reads YSYEKL. The CDR3 loop reads CASSLRLSTSAKGNNEQFF. DNA for the CDR3: TGCGCCAGCAGCCTCCGTCTAAGTACCAGCGCGAAAGGCAACAATGAGCAGTTCTTC.

The V and J genes are TRBV27 and TRBJ2-2; no definite D call. Germline V gene lookup returns CDR1 MNHEY and CDR2 SMNVEV (reference sequence). Deletions cut 8 bases from V and 2 bases from J, with 3 bases between. The CDR3 spans 11 residues. The CDR3 loop reads CASGNTGELFF. CDR3 coding DNA: TGTGCCAGCGGTAACACCGGGGAGCTGTTTTTT.

The CDR3, as DNA: TGCGCCAGCAGCGGGACTAGCGGGAACACCGGGGAGCTGTTTTTT. It translates to CASSGTSGNTGELFF. This sequence joins TRBV4-1 and TRBJ2-2; 11 bases match TRBD2. The CDR3 runs to 15 residues. CDR1 and CDR2 from the germline V gene are MGHRA and YSYEKL. J was trimmed by 1 base and V by 5 bases; bases with no gene match: 0.

The V and J genes are TRBV5-1 and TRBJ2-2, with D tentatively TRBD2 (6 bases). Trimming pared 2 bases from V and 0 bases from J, leaving 11 bases between. This CDR3 has 16 residues. Germline V gives CDR1 SGHRS, CDR2 YFSETQ. CDR3 residues: CASSLGRTTNTGELFF. CDR3 nucleotides: TGCGCCAGCAGCTTAGGGAGGACAACGAACACCGGGGAGCTGTTTTTT.

V and J are TRBV5-4 and TRBJ2-7; 11 bases line up with TRBD1. The J segment lost 4 bases and the V segment lost 4 bases, leaving 10 bases of the junction unmatched. The CDR3 has 16 amino acids. CDR1 is SGHNT, CDR2 YYREEE, per germline (reference sequence). The CDR3 is CASSNGQGAMGYEQYF. The CDR3 DNA reads as TGTGCCAGCAGCAACGGACAGGGGGCGATGGGATACGAGCAGTACTTC. Together with reference TRBV5-4 and TRBJ2-7, the CDR3 gives the full variable domain: ETGVTQSPTHLIKTRGQQVTLRCSSQSGHNTVSWYQQALGQGPQFIFQYYREEENGRGNFPPRFSGLQFPNYSSELNVNALELDDSALYLCASSNGQGAMGYEQYFGPGTRLTVT.

This chain joins TRBV7-8 and TRBJ2-7; D might be TRBD1 (6 bases). The length of the CDR3 is 14 residues. Deletions cut 4 bases from V and 4 bases from J, with 14 bases between. Germline V gene data show CDR1 as SGHVS and CDR2 as FQNEAQ. The CDR3 bases are TGTGCCAGCAGCTACACAGGGATGGGGTACGAGCAGTACTTC. Its protein product is CASSYTGMGYEQYF.

This chain joins TRBV10-3 and TRBJ2-3; D may be TRBD1 or TRBD2 (5 bases each). Trimming left V 6 bases short and J 1 base short, with 17 bases between. Germline CDR1 is ENHRY and CDR2 is SYGVKD. CDR3 length: 16 amino acids. CDR3 residues: CAISGAPGPRTDTQYF. Written as DNA, the CDR3 is TGTGCCATCAGCGGGGCTCCGGGACCGCGCACAGATACGCAGTATTTT.

V usage is TRBV6-5 and J usage is TRBJ2-7; TRBD1 is a possible D gene (5 bases). Germline CDR1 is MNHEY and CDR2 is SVGAGI. The CDR3 totals 13 residues. The germline V and J ends were trimmed by 7 bases and 3 bases, with 13 bases remaining between them. In nucleotides, the CDR3 is TGTGCCAGCACGGCAGGGATGTACTACGAGCAGTACTTC. The encoded protein is CASTAGMYYEQYF.

The chain recombines TRBV27 with TRBJ2-1, with TRBD2 matching over 8 bases. After removal of 2 bases from V and 4 bases from J, the junction contained 4 bases not matched to a gene. Germline V gives CDR1 MNHEY, CDR2 SMNVEV (reference sequence). This CDR3 has 15 residues. As DNA, the CDR3 is TGTGCCAGCAGTTTAGTGGGACTAGATTACAATGAGCAGTTCTTC. Amino acid sequence: CASSLVGLDYNEQFF.

The rearrangement joins TRBV2 to TRBJ1-6, with TRBD1 identical over 7 bases. In germline, CDR1 is SNHLY, CDR2 FYNNEI. J gave up 7 bases and V 5 bases, and 8 bases lay outside the gene matches. The CDR3 runs to 15 residues. The DNA of the CDR3 is TGTGCCAGCAGTCGGACAGGAACACAAAATTCACCCCTCCACTTT. Amino acids: CASSRTGTQNSPLHF.

This chain links TRBV6-6 with TRBJ1-6; D may be TRBD1 (5 bases). The CDR3 is 14 residues long. The germline CDR1 and CDR2 sequences are MNHNY and SVGAGI (reference sequence). The V gene lost 5 bases and the J gene lost 4 bases, with 9 bases spanning the gap. The CDR3 coding sequence is TGTGCCAGCAGTCCACAGGAGTATAATTCACCCCTCCACTTT. Translation: CASSPQEYNSPLHF.

The V gene is TRBV5-1, the J gene TRBJ2-5; no firm D call. V gave up 0 bases and J gave up 2 bases, with 5 bases separating them. The CDR3 is made up of 13 amino acids. Germline assignment: CDR1 SGHRS and CDR2 YFSETQ. CDR3 protein: CASSLVGQETQYF. CDR3 in DNA: TGCGCCAGCAGCTTGGTCGGTCAAGAGACCCAGTACTTC.

This rearrangement joins TRBV28 to TRBJ1-5; D is undetermined. The V gene lost 1 base and the J gene lost 0 bases, with 7 bases spanning the gap. Germline loops: CDR1 MDHEN, CDR2 SYDVKM. The CDR3 runs to 15 residues. CDR3 nucleotide sequence: TGTGCCAGCAGTTTATTGGTTTATAGCAATCAGCCCCAGCATTTT. As protein: CASSLLVYSNQPQHF.

This chain uses TRBV18 with TRBJ1-1; weak D call: TRBD1 (6 bases). Trimming stripped 2 bases from V and 5 bases from J, with 15 bases between. This CDR3 region has 15 residues. The germline V gene encodes CDR1 KGHSH and CDR2 LQKENI. The CDR3 spells CASSPRSGERTEAFF. For the CDR3, the DNA is TGTGCCAGCTCACCAAGGTCAGGGGAGAGGACTGAAGCTTTCTTT.

The rearrangement joins TRBV28 to TRBJ1-5; 8 bases fit TRBD1. CDR1 is MDHEN and CDR2 is SYDVKM in the germline V gene. With 4 bases clipped from V and 7 bases from J, the junction kept 6 bases outside the gene matches. This CDR3 contains 14 residues. The CDR3 sequence: CASSSTGARQPQHF. The CDR3 region has the DNA TGTGCCAGCAGTTCGACAGGGGCGAGACAGCCCCAGCATTTT.

The V gene is TRBV9, the J gene TRBJ1-3; D might be TRBD1 (5 bases). The germline gives CDR1 SGDLS, CDR2 YYNGEE. The CDR3 sequence is 16 residues long. V lost 0 bases, J lost 0 bases, and 10 bases lay in between. The CDR3 loop is CASSVGGLSSGNTIYF. The CDR3 coding sequence is TGTGCCAGCAGCGTAGGGGGCCTGAGCTCTGGAAACACCATATATTTT.

This sequence joins TRBV6-5 and TRBJ2-2; D unclear. The CDR3 is made up of 16 amino acids. The germline V and J ends were trimmed by 4 bases and 5 bases, with 17 bases remaining between them. The V gene's germline CDR1 is MNHEY and CDR2 SVGAGI. The CDR3 DNA reads as TGTGCCAGCAGTTCTCCCGGCTTCGTTGGGACCGGGGAGCTGTTTTTT. Translation: CASSSPGFVGTGELFF.

V usage is TRBV5-4 and J usage is TRBJ2-7, with 7 bases that match TRBD1. Germline CDR1 SGHNT, CDR2 YYREEE (reference sequence). V lost 4 bases to trimming and J lost 3 bases; unmatched junction nucleotides: 13. The CDR3 runs 16 residues. CDR3 protein: CASSAGTDKILYEQYF. The CDR3 coding sequence is TGTGCCAGCAGCGCAGGGACAGACAAAATTCTCTACGAGCAGTACTTC.